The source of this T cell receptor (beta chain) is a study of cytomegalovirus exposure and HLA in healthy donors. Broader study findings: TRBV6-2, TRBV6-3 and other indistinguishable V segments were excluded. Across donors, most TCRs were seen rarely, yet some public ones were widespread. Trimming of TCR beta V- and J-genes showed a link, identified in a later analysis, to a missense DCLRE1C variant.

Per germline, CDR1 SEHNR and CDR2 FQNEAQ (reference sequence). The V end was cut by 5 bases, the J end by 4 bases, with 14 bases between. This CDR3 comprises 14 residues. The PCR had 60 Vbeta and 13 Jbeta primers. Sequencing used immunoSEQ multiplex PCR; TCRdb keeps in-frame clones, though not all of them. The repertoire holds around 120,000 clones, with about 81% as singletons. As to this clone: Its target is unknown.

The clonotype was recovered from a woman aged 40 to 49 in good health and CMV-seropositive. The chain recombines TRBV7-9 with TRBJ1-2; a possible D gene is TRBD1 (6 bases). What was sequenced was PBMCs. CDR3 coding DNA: TGTGCCAGCAGCGAGGGGGGGTCTGGCTATGGCTACACCTTC. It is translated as CASSEGGSGYGYTF.